A single sample gave rise to the 8 T cell receptor beta chains below, sequenced in a study of shared clonotypes between healthy human individuals. Some clones are missing from TCRdb's copy, which holds only in-frame ones; the method was immunoSEQ multiplex PCR. The profile covers around 1.1 million clones, with 60% to 80% appearing a single time and 0.89% taken by the ten largest. Specimen: memory CD4+ T cells from PBMCs. Regarding subset: CD45RA-negative fraction. The receptor set was obtained from a man aged 18 to 29 in good health. Some clones in this sample may be carry-over from other donors' samples.

This chain joins TRBV29-1 and TRBJ2-7; D possibly corresponds to TRBD1 (5 bases). Germline V lookup: CDR1 SQVTM, CDR2 ANQGSEA. The CDR3 is 14 residues long. V was clipped by 2 bases and J by 5 bases, with 16 bases between them. CDR3 amino acids: CSVERLGARDEQYF. The CDR3 region has the DNA TGCAGCGTTGAAAGGCTAGGGGCTAGGGACGAGCAGTACTTC.

The gene calls are TRBV5-1 and TRBJ1-5; D gene ambiguous. Germline V gene data show CDR1 as SGHRS and CDR2 as YFSETQ. The V end lost 0 bases, the J end lost 8 bases, and 9 bases lay between the germline ends. The CDR3 runs 13 residues. The CDR3 reads CASSLGPEEPQHF. CDR3 coding DNA: TGCGCCAGCAGCTTGGGCCCCGAGGAGCCCCAGCATTTT.

The chain carries TRBV4-1 and TRBJ2-1, with D possibly being TRBD2 (5 bases). The CDR3 has 14 residues. Per germline, CDR1 MGHRA and CDR2 YSYEKL. Between the trimmed V and J ends, which lost 1 base and 5 bases, there was a span of 9 bases. The CDR3 nucleotides read TGCGCCAGCAGCCAAGGAGCGGAACACAATGAGCAGTTCTTC. This translates into CASSQGAEHNEQFF.

The rearrangement joins TRBV5-6 to TRBJ2-5; a weak D match, TRBD2 (6 bases). Germline assignment: CDR1 SGHDT and CDR2 YYEEEE. V was shortened by 0 bases and J by 2 bases, with 14 bases between the two germline ends. This CDR3 spans 16 amino acids. CDR3 DNA sequence: TGTGCCAGCAGCTTGGGGGCCTTTCGGGGGCAAGAGACCCAGTACTTC. Its translation is CASSLGAFRGQETQYF.

The chain joins TRBV29-1 to TRBJ2-1, with D possibly matching TRBD1 (6 bases). CDR3 length: 13 residues. Trimming stripped 3 bases from V and 10 bases from J, with 16 bases between. Germline CDR1 SQVTM, CDR2 ANQGSEA. The CDR3 spells CSVDRRTGTEQFF. CDR3 nucleotide sequence: TGCAGCGTTGACCGCCGAACCGGGACAGAGCAGTTCTTC.

This rearrangement joins TRBV27 to TRBJ2-7; 7 nucleotides line up with TRBD2. The CDR3 is 15 amino acids. Losses at the gene ends were 2 bases for V and 5 bases for J; bases not matched to a gene: 9. The germline gives CDR1 MNHEY, CDR2 SMNVEV (reference sequence). The CDR3 coding sequence is TGTGCCAGCAGTTTAGAGACTAGCTCCTGGCACGAGCAGTACTTC. Encoded protein: CASSLETSSWHEQYF.

The J gene is TRBJ2-5, the V gene TRBV2; D may be TRBD2 (5 bases). This CDR3 contains 13 residues. V gave up 4 bases and J gave up 4 bases, with 10 bases separating them. Germline lookup yields CDR1 SNHLY and CDR2 FYNNEI. The CDR3 bases are TGTGCCAGCAGTGCGGACTCTCGAGAGACCCAGTACTTC. Its protein product is CASSADSRETQYF.

This clone was seen a few times. The chain links TRBV4-3 to TRBJ1-1; no definite D call. The germline V gene encodes CDR1 LGHNA and CDR2 YSLEER. This CDR3 spans 13 amino acids. V lost 4 bases, J lost 1 base, and 7 bases lay in between. The CDR3 spells CASSRRKNTEAFF. In DNA form, the CDR3 reads TGCGCCAGCAGCCGCAGGAAGAACACTGAAGCTTTCTTT.